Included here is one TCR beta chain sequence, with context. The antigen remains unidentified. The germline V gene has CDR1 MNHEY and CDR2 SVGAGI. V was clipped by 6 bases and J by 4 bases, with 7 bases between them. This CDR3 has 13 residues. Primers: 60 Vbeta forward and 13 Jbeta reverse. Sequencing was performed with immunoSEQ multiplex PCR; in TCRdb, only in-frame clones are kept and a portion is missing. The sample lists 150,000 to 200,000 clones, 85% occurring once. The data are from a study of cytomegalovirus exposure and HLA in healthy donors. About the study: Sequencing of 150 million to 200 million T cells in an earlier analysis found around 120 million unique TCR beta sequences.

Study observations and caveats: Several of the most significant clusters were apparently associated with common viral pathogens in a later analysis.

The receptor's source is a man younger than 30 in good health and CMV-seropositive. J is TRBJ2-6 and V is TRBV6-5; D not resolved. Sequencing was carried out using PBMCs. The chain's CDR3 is CASRWPGANVLTF. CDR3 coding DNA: TGTGCCAGCAGATGGCCCGGGGCCAACGTCCTGACTTTC.